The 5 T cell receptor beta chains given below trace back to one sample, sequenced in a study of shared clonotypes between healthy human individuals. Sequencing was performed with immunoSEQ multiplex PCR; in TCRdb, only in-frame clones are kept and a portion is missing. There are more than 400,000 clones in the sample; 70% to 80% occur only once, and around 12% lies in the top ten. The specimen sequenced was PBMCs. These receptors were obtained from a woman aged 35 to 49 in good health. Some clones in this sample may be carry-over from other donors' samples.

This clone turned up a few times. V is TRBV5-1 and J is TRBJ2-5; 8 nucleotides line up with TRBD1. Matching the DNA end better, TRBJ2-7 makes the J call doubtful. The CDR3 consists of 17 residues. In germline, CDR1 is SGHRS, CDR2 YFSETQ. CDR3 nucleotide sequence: TGCGCCAGCAGCTTGGGGTTAAGGACAGGGAAGACCTACGAGCAGTACTTC. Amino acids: CASSLGLRTGKTYEQYF.

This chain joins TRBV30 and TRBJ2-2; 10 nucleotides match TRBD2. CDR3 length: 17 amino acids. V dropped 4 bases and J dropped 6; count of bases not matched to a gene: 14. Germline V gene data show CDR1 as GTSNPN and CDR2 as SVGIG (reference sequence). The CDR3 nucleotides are TGTGCCTGGACTAGCGGGAGCCCCTCGGGGTTGTCCGGGGAGCTGTTTTTT. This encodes CAWTSGSPSGLSGELFF.

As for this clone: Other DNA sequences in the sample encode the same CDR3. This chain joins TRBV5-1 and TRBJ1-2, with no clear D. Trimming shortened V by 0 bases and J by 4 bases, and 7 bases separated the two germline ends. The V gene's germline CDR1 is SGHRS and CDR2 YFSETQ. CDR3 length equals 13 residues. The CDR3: CASSLDSGYGYTF. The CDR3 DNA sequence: TGCGCCAGCAGCTTGGATTCGGGCTATGGCTACACCTTC.

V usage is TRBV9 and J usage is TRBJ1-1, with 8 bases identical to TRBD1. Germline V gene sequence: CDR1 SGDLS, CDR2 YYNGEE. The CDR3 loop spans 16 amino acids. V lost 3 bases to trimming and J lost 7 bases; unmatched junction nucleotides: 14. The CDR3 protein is CASSAGAGQGLSEAFF. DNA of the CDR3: TGTGCCAGCAGCGCCGGCGCTGGACAGGGCTTAAGTGAAGCTTTCTTT.

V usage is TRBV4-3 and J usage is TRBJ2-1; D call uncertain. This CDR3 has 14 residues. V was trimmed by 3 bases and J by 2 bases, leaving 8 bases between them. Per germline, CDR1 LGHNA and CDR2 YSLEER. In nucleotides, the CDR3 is TGCGCCAGCAGCCAGCGGATTCCCTACAATGAGCAGTTCTTC. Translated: CASSQRIPYNEQFF.